The T cell receptor beta chain described here comes from a study of shared clonotypes between healthy human individuals. General study results and limits: The study drew on few donors, limiting represented genetic and exposure-history diversity. Incompleteness in sorted-subset sequencing, despite large depth, was shown by rarefaction.

As regards this clone: Antigen: not known.

Trimming removed 6 bases from V and 3 bases from J, with 24 bases in between. CDR3 size: 17 residues. Germline CDR1 LNHDA, CDR2 SQIVND (reference sequence). TCRdb keeps only in-frame clones here, not all; method: immunoSEQ multiplex PCR. Of roughly 760,000 clones listed, around 72% were seen once; the top ten hold about 1.7%. The chain combines TRBV19 with TRBJ2-7; tentative D call: TRBD2 (6 bases). The sequence was collected from a young woman in good health. Sequencing was performed on memory CD4+ T cells sorted from blood. Subset: CD45RA-negative fraction. CDR3 nucleotide sequence: TGTGCCAGTAGCCCCGGCGGCTTCCGGGACTTTCACTACGAGCAGTACTTC. Residues: CASSPGGFRDFHYEQYF.